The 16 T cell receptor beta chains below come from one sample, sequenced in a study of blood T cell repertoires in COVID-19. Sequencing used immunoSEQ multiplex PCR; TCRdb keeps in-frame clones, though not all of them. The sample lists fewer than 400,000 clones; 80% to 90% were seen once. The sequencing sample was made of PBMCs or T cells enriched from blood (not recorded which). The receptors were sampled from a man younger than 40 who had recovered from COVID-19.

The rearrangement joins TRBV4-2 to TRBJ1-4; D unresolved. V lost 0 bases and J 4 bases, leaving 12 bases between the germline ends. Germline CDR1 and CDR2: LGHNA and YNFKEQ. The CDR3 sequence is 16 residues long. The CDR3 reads CASSQDPMGLNEKLFF. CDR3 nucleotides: TGTGCCAGCAGCCAAGATCCGATGGGCCTTAATGAAAAACTGTTTTTT.

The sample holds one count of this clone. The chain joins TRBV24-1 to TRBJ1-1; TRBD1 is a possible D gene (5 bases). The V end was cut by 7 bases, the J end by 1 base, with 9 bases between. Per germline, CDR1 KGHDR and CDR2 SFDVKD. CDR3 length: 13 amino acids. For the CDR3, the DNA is TGTGCCACCAGGGGCGGGGCGAACACTGAAGCTTTCTTT. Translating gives CATRGGANTEAFF.

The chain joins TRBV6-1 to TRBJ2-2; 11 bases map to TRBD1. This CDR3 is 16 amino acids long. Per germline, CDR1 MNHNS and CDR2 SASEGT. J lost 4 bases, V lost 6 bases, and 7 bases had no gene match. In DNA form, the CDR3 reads TGTGCCAGCAGGGAATCCGGGACAGGGGGCACCGGGGAGCTGTTTTTT. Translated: CASRESGTGGTGELFF.

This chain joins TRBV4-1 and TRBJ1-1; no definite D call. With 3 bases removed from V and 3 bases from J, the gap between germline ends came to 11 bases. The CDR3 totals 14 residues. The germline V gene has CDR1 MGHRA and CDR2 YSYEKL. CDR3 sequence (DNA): TGCGCCAGCAGCCATCCCCGGGTGGACACTGAAGCTTTCTTT. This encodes CASSHPRVDTEAFF.

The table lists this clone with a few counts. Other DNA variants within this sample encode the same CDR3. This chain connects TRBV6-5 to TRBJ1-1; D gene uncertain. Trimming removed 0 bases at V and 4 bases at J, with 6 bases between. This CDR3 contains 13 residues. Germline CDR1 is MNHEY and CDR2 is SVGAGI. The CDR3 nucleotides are TGTGCCAGCAGTTACTCTGAGGTCACTGAAGCTTTCTTT. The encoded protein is CASSYSEVTEAFF.

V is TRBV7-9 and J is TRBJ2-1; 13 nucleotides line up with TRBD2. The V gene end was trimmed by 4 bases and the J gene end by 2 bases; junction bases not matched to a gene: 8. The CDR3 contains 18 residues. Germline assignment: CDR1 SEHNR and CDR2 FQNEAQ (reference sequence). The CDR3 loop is CASSSRTSGRTPYNEQFF. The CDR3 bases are TGTGCCAGCAGCTCCAGGACTAGCGGGAGAACCCCCTACAATGAGCAGTTCTTC.

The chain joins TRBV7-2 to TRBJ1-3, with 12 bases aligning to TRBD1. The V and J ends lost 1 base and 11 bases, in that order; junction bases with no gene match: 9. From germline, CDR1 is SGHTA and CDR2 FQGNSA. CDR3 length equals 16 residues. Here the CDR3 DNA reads TGTGCCAGCAGCTTAGTTGGGACAGGGGGCCGAGCCGCCATATATTTT. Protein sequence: CASSLVGTGGRAAIYF.

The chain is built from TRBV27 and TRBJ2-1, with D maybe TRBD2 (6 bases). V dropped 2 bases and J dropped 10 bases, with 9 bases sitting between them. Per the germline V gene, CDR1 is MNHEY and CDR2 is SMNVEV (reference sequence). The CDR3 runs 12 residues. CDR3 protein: CASSLVAGEQFF. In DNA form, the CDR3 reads TGTGCCAGCAGTTTAGTTGCGGGAGAGCAGTTCTTC.

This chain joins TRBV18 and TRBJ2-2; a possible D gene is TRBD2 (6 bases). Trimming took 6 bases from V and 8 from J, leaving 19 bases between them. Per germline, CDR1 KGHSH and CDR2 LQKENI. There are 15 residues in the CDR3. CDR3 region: CASSPGGLRGGELFF. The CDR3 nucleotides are TGTGCCAGCTCCCCCGGCGGACTCCGGGGGGGGGAGCTGTTTTTT. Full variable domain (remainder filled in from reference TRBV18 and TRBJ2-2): NAGVMQNPRHLVRRRGQEARLRCSPMKGHSHVYWYRQLPEEGLKFMVYLQKENIIDESGMPKERFSAEFPKEGPSILRIQQVVRGDSAAYFCASSPGGLRGGELFFGEGSRLTVL.

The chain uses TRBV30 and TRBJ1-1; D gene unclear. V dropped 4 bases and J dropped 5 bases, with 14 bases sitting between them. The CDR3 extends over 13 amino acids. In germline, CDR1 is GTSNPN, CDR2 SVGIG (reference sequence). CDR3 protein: CAWMHKTRTEAFF. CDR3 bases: TGTGCCTGGATGCATAAAACGAGAACTGAAGCTTTCTTT.

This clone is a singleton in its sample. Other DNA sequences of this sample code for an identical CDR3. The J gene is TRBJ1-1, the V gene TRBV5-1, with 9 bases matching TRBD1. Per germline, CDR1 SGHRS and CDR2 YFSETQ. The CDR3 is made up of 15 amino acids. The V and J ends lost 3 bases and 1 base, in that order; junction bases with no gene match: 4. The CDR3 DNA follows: TGCGCCAGCAGCTGGGGGACAGGGAGGAACACTGAAGCTTTCTTT. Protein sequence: CASSWGTGRNTEAFF.

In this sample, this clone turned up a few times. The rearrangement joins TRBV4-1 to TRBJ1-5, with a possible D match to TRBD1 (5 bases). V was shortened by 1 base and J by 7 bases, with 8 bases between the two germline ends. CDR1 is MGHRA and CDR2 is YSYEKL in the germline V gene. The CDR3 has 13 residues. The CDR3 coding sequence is TGCGCCAGCAGCCAAGGCGGGGGACAGCCCCAGCATTTT. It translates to CASSQGGGQPQHF.

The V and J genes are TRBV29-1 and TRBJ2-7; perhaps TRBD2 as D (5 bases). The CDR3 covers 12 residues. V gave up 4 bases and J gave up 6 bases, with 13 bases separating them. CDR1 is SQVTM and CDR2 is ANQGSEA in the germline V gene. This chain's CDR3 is CSVVWAEGEQYF. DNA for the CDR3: TGCAGCGTTGTATGGGCCGAGGGCGAGCAGTACTTC.

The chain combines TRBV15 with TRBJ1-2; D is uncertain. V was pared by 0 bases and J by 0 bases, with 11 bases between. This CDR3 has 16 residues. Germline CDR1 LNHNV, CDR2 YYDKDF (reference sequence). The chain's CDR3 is CATSRDLGVSNYGYTF. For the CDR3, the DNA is TGTGCCACCAGCAGAGATCTCGGAGTTTCTAACTATGGCTACACCTTC.

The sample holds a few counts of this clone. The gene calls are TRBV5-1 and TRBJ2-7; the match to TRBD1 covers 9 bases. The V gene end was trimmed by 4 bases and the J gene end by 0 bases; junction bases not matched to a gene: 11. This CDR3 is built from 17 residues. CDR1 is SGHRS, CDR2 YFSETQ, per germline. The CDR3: CASSPEPDRGSSYEQYF. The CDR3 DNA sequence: TGCGCCAGCAGCCCAGAACCGGACAGGGGCAGCTCCTACGAGCAGTACTTC.

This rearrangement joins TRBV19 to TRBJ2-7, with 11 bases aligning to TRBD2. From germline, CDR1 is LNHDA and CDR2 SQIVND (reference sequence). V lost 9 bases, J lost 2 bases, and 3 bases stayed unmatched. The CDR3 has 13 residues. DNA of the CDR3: TGTGCCAGCCGACTAGCGGGGACCTACGAGCAGTACTTC. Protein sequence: CASRLAGTYEQYF.